A single T cell receptor beta chain is shown here with its context. The antigen is unknown. At one end, the junction sequence differs from germline, possibly due to a read error. PCR primers comprised 60 Vbeta and 13 Jbeta primers. Clones were read by immunoSEQ multiplex PCR, and TCRdb kept only the in-frame ones, dropping some. The sample consists of 300,000 or so clones, 70% to 90% of them appearing once. The CDR3 runs 16 residues. Per the germline V gene, CDR1 is SGHNT and CDR2 is YYREEE (reference sequence). These data come from a study of cytomegalovirus exposure and HLA in healthy donors. Study-wide results and caveats: Within an earlier analysis, most TCR beta V segments proved productive either about 90% or about 30% of the time. The majority of TCR sequences were rare, yet some public TCRs appeared in many donors.

This sequence originates from a woman in her thirties or forties in good health and CMV-seropositive. The sample was PBMCs. The gene calls are TRBV5-4 and TRBJ2-5; 9 bases are a match to TRBD1. CDR3 protein: CASRLGGQGNQETQYF. CDR3 DNA: TGTGCCAGCAGGTTGGGGGGACAGGGCAACCAAGAGACCCAGTACTTC.